These T cell receptor beta chains were read from a single sample in a study of T cells in Graves' hyperthyroidism and ophthalmopathy. One entry per CDR3 protein, called by TCRdb with MiXCR from the multiplex PCR reads. The sample has some 600,000 distinct CDR3 sequences, about 14% seen once. Sequences were obtained from blood. The source of these receptors is a woman aged 25-40 years with Graves' hyperthyroidism that later progressed to Graves' ophthalmopathy. Each CDR3 is given with its conserved first and last residue. The D gene is left open where the match is weak. Expanded clones are given a class, and other clones once, few, many or no size at all.

J gene: TRBJ1-4
V gene: TRBV18
D gene: -
clone size: many
CDR3 protein: CASSPPNRDRRVKLFF
CDR3 DNA: TGTGCCAGCTCACCACCTAACAGGGATCGGCGGGTAAAACTGTTTTTT

J gene: TRBJ2-3
V gene: TRBV7-9
D gene: -
clone size: many
CDR3 protein: CASSSPDWFDTDTQYF
CDR3 DNA: TGTGCCAGCAGCTCCCCGGACTGGTTCGACACAGATACGCAGTATTTT

J gene: TRBJ1-4
V gene: TRBV12-3/TRBV12-4
D gene: -
clone size: many
CDR3 protein: CASSSSGHQSEKLFF
CDR3 DNA: TGTGCCAGCAGTTCCTCGGGACACCAGAGTGAAAAACTGTTTTTT

J gene: TRBJ2-7
V gene: TRBV19
D gene: TRBD1
clone size: many
CDR3 protein: CASSPRQGHEQYF
CDR3 DNA: TGTGCCAGTAGTCCACGACAGGGCCACGAGCAGTACTTC

J gene: TRBJ2-2
V gene: TRBV29-1
D gene: -
clone size: -
CDR3 protein: CSVGLGAGELFF
CDR3 DNA: TGCAGCGTTGGCCTAGGTGCCGGGGAGCTGTTTTTT

J gene: TRBJ1-5
V gene: TRBV4-1
D gene: -
clone size: -
CDR3 protein: CASSQLDGTLSNQPQHF
CDR3 DNA: TGCGCCAGCAGCCAGTTGGACGGAACTCTTAGCAATCAGCCCCAGCATTTT

J gene: TRBJ2-2
V gene: TRBV5-1
D gene: TRBD1
clone size: many
CDR3 protein: CASRLTGVNTGELFF
CDR3 DNA: TGCGCCAGCAGACTGACAGGGGTGAACACCGGGGAGCTGTTTTTT

J gene: TRBJ2-1
V gene: TRBV19
D gene: -
clone size: once
CDR3 protein: CASSMRAEPQFF
CDR3 DNA: TGTGCCAGTAGTATGCGGGCAGAGCCGCAGTTCTTC

J gene: TRBJ2-7
V gene: TRBV20-1
D gene: -
clone size: few
CDR3 protein: CSASGTEQSYEQYF
CDR3 DNA: TGCAGTGCTAGTGGAACCGAGCAAAGTTACGAGCAGTACTTC

J gene: TRBJ1-2
V gene: TRBV12-3/TRBV12-4
D gene: -
clone size: many
CDR3 protein: CASSLSGDYGYTF
CDR3 DNA: TGTGCCAGCAGTTTGTCAGGGGACTATGGCTACACCTTC

J gene: TRBJ2-7
V gene: TRBV4-3
D gene: TRBD2
clone size: many
CDR3 protein: CASSQDRLAGGPSYEQYF
CDR3 DNA: TGCGCCAGCAGCCAAGATCGGCTAGCGGGAGGGCCCTCGTACGAGCAGTACTTC

J gene: TRBJ2-5
V gene: TRBV2
D gene: -
clone size: -
CDR3 protein: CASSEQGGRETQYF
CDR3 DNA: TGTGCCAGCAGTGAACAGGGTGGTCGTGAGACCCAGTACTTC

J gene: TRBJ2-4
V gene: TRBV10-3
D gene: -
clone size: many
CDR3 protein: CAISGTAGAKNIQYF
CDR3 DNA: TGTGCCATCAGTGGGACTGCGGGAGCCAAAAACATTCAGTACTTC

J gene: TRBJ2-1
V gene: TRBV6-2/TRBV6-3
D gene: -
clone size: few
CDR3 protein: CASIPPGGEYNEQFF
CDR3 DNA: TGTGCCAGCATCCCCCCCGGGGGAGAATACAATGAGCAGTTCTTC

J gene: TRBJ2-5
V gene: TRBV14
D gene: -
clone size: -
CDR3 protein: CASSQDSRYQETQYF
CDR3 DNA: TGTGCCAGCAGCCAAGATTCCAGATACCAAGAGACCCAGTACTTC

J gene: TRBJ2-6
V gene: TRBV3-1
D gene: -
clone size: -
CDR3 protein: CASSPGGLSGANVLTF
CDR3 DNA: TGTGCCAGCAGTCCTGGGGGCCTCTCTGGGGCCAACGTCCTGACTTTC

J gene: TRBJ2-3
V gene: TRBV20-1
D gene: TRBD2
clone size: many
CDR3 protein: CSASKLAGEITDTQYF
CDR3 DNA: TGCAGTGCTAGTAAACTGGCGGGAGAGATCACAGATACGCAGTATTTT

J gene: TRBJ2-2
V gene: TRBV12-5
D gene: -
clone size: many
CDR3 protein: CASVLRPAGYTGELFF
CDR3 DNA: TGTGCTAGTGTCCTTAGGCCCGCTGGTTACACCGGGGAGCTGTTTTTT